This T cell receptor (beta chain) was recovered during a study of T cells in Graves' hyperthyroidism and ophthalmopathy. The study, taken as a whole, reports: Appearing also in blood were most of the thyroid clonotypes expanded above 0.001. In simple terms, a model built on 13 V-J features told ophthalmopathy apart from stable hyperthyroidism.

Germline CDR1 MRHNA, CDR2 SNTAGT. This CDR3 is built from 15 residues. Trimming took off 4 bases at V and 3 bases at J, with 10 bases between the two ends. Researchers amplified the TCR beta CDR3 regions from RNA transcripts. The HTBI primer set drove a first-round RT-PCR of the TCR CDR3. TCRdb reprocessed the multiplex PCR reads via MiXCR and lists one record per CDR3 protein. The table has approximately 400,000 distinct CDR3 sequences, over 11% seen once. As for this clonotype: The antigen is undetermined.

V and J are TRBV6-4 and TRBJ1-6, with a tentative D call TRBD1 (5 bases). The sample taken for sequencing was blood. This clonotype was sampled from a woman aged 55 to 70 with Graves' hyperthyroidism. This chain's CDR3 is CASSAGQVYNSPLHF. The CDR3 DNA sequence: TGTGCCAGCAGTGCCGGACAAGTCTATAATTCACCCCTCCACTTT.